This TCR beta chain was identified during a study of T-cell memory formation after mild COVID-19 (dated by TCRdb to the early 2020s). About the full investigation: TCR sequence clusters from the two donors were largely donor specific. T-cell clones expanding and contracting after mild COVID-19 in a couple of donors were tracked by longitudinal TCRalpha and TCRbeta repertoire sequencing. The cohort comprised two young, previously healthy adult volunteers, one female and one male. Findings and caveats that apply to the study as a whole: Only two mild cases were covered in the study, and larger cohorts including severe cases with pre-infection samples were considered necessary. Balanced CD4/CD8 phenotypes were observed for clones contracting from day 15 to 85, whereas a bias towards CD4+ was observed for a second wave of clones expanding from day 15 to 37. The second-wave clones that peaked on day 37 were not confirmed to be SARS-CoV-2 specific. Contracting CD4+ clones were located mainly in the CM and EM memory subsets, whereas CD8+ clones were found to be enriched in EMRA. Some responding clones were found in pre-infection memory, which suggests that pre-existing cross-reactive memory T cells took part in the SARS-CoV-2 response.

V gives up 3 bases and J gives up 3 bases, and the segment between their germline ends measures 5 bases. The germline V gene provides CDR1 SGHRS and CDR2 YFSETQ. Inclusive of the bounding cysteine and phenylalanine, the CDR3 is 12 residues long. The DNA shown is the 36-base CDR3, in frame from base 1. This clonotype appeared a few times. The antigen it recognizes is unknown. Base qualities are not provided; no much larger clone lies one nucleotide away. Ficoll-Paque density gradient centrifugation was used to isolate PBMCs. Data came from an Illumina NovaSeq 6000. cDNA libraries for TCRalpha and TCRbeta were prepared by 5'RACE using constant-segment primers, with sample barcodes and unique molecular identifiers added. RNA was extracted from every sample with Trizol reagent. Libraries were amplified in two PCR steps, with a second sample barcode and Illumina TruSeq adapters added in the second step. Sequencing of libraries was performed on an Illumina NovaSeq with 2 x 150 bp paired-end reads. The paper's data handling went like this. Demultiplexing of reads and collapsing into UMI-guided consensus sequences were performed with migec v1.2.7. Using mixcr v2.1.11, the UMI consensuses were aligned to TRA and TRB V and J templates and assembled into clonotypes. Clonotypes were classified as expanded or contracted when called significant by both edgeR and NoisET, with noise models trained on biological replicates. edgeR calls used a false discovery rate-adjusted p below 0.01 and a log2 fold-change threshold of 1. PCA with hierarchical clustering of max-normalized trajectories of the 1000 most abundant clonotypes was used as exploratory dynamics analysis. Separately sequenced CD4+ and CD8+ repertoires were used to assign the CD4 or CD8 phenotype of responding clones. The public reads were reanalyzed by TCRdb: fastp trimming at Q25, MiXCR alignment, in-frame beta chains only. One record per CDR3 amino acid sequence lists the most common genes and DNA. For this entry, the V and J calls and clone size follow TCRdb and not the study's own pipeline. The table for this sample lists roughly 350,000 distinct CDR3 sequences; approximately 21% of them were counted only once. The leading ten clones occupy 12% of the sample.

The chain was built from TRBV5-1 and TRBJ2-3, with the identity of the D gene unclear. Sequences were obtained from PBMCs or a T cell subset sorted from them (not recorded which). The clonotype originates from an adult woman who had mild COVID-19 (a few samples of this study predate the infection). The sample titles of this study are shuffled in the database, so cell type and time point are left out; the donor was told from shared clones. CDR3 region: CASSSVTDTQYF. DNA sequence: TGCGCCAGCAGCTCGGTTACAGATACGCAGTATTTT.